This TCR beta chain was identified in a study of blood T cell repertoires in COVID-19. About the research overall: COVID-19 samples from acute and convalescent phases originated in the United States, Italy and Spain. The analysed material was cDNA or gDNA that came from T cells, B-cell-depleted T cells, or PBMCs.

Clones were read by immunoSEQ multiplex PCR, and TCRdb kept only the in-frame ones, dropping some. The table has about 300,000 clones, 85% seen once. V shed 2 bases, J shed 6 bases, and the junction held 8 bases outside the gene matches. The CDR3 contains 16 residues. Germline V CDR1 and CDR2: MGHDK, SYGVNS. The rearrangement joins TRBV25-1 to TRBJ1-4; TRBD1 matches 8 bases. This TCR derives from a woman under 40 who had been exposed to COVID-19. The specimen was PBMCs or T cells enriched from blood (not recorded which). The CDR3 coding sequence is TGTGCCAGCAGTGAACCGGGGACAGGAAGGGATGAAAAACTGTTTTTT. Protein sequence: CASSEPGTGRDEKLFF.